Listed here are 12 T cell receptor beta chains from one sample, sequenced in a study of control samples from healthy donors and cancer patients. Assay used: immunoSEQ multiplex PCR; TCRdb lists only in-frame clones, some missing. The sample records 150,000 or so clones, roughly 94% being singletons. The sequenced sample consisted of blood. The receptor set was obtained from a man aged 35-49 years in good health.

CDR3 residues: CASSLGQGTNSPLHF. The DNA for the CDR3 is TGTGCCAGCAGCTTAGGGCAGGGAACTAATTCACCCCTCCACTTT. The rearrangement links TRBV13 to TRBJ1-6, with D possibly being TRBD1 (5 bases). This CDR3 spans 15 amino acids. V lost 0 bases and J lost 6, with 9 bases in between. Germline V gene lookup returns CDR1 PRHDT and CDR2 FYEKMQ (reference sequence). Full variable domain (missing parts from reference TRBV13 and TRBJ1-6): AAGVIQSPRHLIKEKRETATLKCYPIPRHDTVYWYQQGPGQDPQFLISFYEKMQSDKGSIPDRFSAQQFSDYHSELNMSSLELGDSALYFCASSLGQGTNSPLHFGNGTRLTVT.

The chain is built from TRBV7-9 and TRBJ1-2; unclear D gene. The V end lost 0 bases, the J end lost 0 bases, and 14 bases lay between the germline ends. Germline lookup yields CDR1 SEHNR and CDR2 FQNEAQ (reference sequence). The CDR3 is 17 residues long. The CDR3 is CASSLAFADDSNYGYTF. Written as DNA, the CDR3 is TGTGCCAGCAGCTTAGCGTTTGCAGATGACTCTAACTATGGCTACACCTTC.

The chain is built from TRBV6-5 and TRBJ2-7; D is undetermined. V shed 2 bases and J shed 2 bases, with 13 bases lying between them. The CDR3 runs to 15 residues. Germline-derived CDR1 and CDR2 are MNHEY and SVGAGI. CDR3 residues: CASSYRASDTYEQYF. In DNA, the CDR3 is TGTGCCAGCAGTTACAGGGCCTCAGATACCTACGAGCAGTACTTC.

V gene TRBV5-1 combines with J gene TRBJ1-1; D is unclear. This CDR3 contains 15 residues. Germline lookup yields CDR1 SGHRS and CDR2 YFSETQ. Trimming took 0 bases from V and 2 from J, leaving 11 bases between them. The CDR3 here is CASSLAGVVNTEAFF. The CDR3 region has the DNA TGCGCCAGCAGCTTGGCCGGGGTCGTCAACACTGAAGCTTTCTTT.

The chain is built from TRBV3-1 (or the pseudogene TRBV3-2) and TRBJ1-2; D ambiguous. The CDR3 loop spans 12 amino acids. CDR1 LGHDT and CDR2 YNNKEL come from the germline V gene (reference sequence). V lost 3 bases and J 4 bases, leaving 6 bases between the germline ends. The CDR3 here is CASSQFRYGYTF. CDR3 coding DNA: TGTGCCAGCAGCCAGTTCCGCTATGGCTACACCTTC.

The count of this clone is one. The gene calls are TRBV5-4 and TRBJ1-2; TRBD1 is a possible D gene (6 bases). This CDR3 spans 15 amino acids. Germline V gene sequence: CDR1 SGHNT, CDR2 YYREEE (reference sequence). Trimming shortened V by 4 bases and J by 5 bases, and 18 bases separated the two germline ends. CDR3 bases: TGTGCCAGCAGCCCGGACAGCACGGAGGGATATGGCTACACCTTC. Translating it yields CASSPDSTEGYGYTF.

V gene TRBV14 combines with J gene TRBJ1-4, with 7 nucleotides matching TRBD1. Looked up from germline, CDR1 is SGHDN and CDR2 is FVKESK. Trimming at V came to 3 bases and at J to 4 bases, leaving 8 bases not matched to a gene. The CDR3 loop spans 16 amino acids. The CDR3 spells CASSQVPGQINEKLFF. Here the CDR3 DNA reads TGTGCCAGCAGCCAGGTTCCGGGACAGATTAATGAAAAACTGTTTTTT.

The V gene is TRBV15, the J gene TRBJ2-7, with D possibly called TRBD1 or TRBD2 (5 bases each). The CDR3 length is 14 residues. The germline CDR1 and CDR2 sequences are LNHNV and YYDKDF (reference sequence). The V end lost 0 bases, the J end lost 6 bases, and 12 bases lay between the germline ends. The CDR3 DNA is TGTGCCACCAGCAGAGACAGGGATGCGGGCGAGCAGTACTTC. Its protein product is CATSRDRDAGEQYF.

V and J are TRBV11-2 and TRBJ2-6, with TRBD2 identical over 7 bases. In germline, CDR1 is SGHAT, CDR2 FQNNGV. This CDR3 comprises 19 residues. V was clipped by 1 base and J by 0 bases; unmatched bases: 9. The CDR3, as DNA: TGTGCCAGCAGCTTAGGGGAGGGGTCAGAAAACTCTGGGGCCAACGTCCTGACTTTC. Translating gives CASSLGEGSENSGANVLTF.

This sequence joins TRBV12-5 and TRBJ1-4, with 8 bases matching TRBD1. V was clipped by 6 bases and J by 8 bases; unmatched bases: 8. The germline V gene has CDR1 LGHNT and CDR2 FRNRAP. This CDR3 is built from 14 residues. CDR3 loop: CASGTDRGGEKLFF. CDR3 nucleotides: TGTGCTAGTGGCACCGACAGGGGAGGGGAAAAACTGTTTTTT.

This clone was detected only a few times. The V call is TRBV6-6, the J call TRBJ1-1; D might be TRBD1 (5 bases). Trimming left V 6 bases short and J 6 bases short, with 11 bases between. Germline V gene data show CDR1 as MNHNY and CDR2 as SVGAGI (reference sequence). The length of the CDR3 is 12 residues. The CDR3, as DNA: TGTGCCAGCAGCGGGGGGAAAGCTGAAGCTTTCTTT. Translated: CASSGGKAEAFF.

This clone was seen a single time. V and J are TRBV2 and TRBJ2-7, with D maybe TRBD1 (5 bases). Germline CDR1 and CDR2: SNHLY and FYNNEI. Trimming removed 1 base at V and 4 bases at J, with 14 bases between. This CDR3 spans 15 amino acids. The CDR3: CASSEDLGALYEQYF. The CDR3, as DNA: TGTGCCAGCAGTGAAGATCTAGGGGCCCTATACGAGCAGTACTTC.